Detailed here is one T cell receptor (beta chain). What it recognizes is unknown. The sample is drawn from a study of lymphopenia after photon versus proton radiotherapy. Study-level points and caveats: Photon-treated patients lost naive T cells and TCR diversity; proton-treated stayed stable. Survival link was tested only in deceased patients; proton benefit remains a possibility. Post-nadir TCR diversity decline inversely tracked overall survival among those who died.

Clones were read by immunoSEQ multiplex PCR, and TCRdb kept only the in-frame ones, dropping some. The repertoire includes about 30,000 clones, 94% of them detected once, and 0.55% to 0.9% sits in the top ten. Germline trimming cut 6 bases from V and 9 bases from J; bases unmatched to any gene: 20. Germline V gene data show CDR1 as MNHEY and CDR2 as SMNVEV (reference sequence). The CDR3 sequence is 17 residues long. The chain uses TRBV27 and TRBJ2-4, with 7 bases that match TRBD1. The TCR originated in a woman between 45 and 65 years old with cholangiocarcinoma. The sequenced sample was peripheral blood, obtained from a patient treated with photon-based radiotherapy. CDR3 bases: TGTGCCAGCAGGCGAAATCGGGACAGCGGCAGGGGCTCCATTCAGTACTTC. This codes for CASRRNRDSGRGSIQYF.